The sequence of this TCR beta chain was determined in a study of cytomegalovirus exposure and HLA in healthy donors. Concerning this clone itself: One end of the junction is discordant with germline, which a read error may explain.

The study ran its PCR with 60 Vbeta and 13 Jbeta primers. The table came from immunoSEQ multiplex PCR; TCRdb's copy has only in-frame clones and leaves some out. The sample holds about 170,000 clones, around four fifths seen once. This sequence was found in a female donor in good health and CMV-seronegative. The sequenced sample consisted of PBMCs.

CDR3 in amino acids: CSSSQSNEQFF. CDR3 nucleotide sequence: TGTTCCAGCAGCCAATCCAATGAGCAGTTCTTC. V is TRBV7-9 and J is TRBJ2-1; D gene unclear. Looked up from germline, CDR1 is SEHNR and CDR2 is FQNEAQ (reference sequence). The CDR3 is 11 residues long. The variable domain in full, completed from reference TRBV7-9 and TRBJ2-1, reads DTGVSQNPRHKITKRGQNVTFRCDPISEHNRLYWYRQTLGQGPEFLTYFQNEAQLEKSRLLSDRFSAERPKGSFSTLEIQRTEQGDSAMYLCSSSQSNEQFFGPGTRLTVL.